Presented here are 20 T cell receptor beta chains from one specimen sequenced in a study of regulatory T cells in long-lasting Graves disease. Time point meaning: persistent/refractory GD, antithyroid drugs over 5 years with positive TRAb. From RNA extracted from PBMCs, the TCR library was made. Arm-PCR with iRepertoire HTBI primers amplified the CDR3 regions for these TCR beta libraries. TCRdb re-derived calls from the multiplex PCR reads in MiXCR, one entry per CDR3 protein. The sample carries about 470,000 distinct CDR3 sequences, less than 25% recorded once. The material was peripheral blood mononuclear cells (PBMCs), obtained when the disease was refractory, from a patient treated with antithyroid drugs. All receptors derive from a female donor with Graves disease.

The V gene is TRBV5-6, the J gene TRBJ1-1; maybe TRBD1 (6 bases). CDR3 length: 11 amino acids. Germline V gives CDR1 SGHDT, CDR2 YYEEEE. Between the trimmed V and J ends, which lost 6 bases and 8 bases, there was a span of 11 bases. The CDR3 region has the DNA TGTGCCAGCATGGACAGCAAAGAAGCTTTCTTT. It is translated as CASMDSKEAFF. Using reference TRBV5-6 and TRBJ1-1 for the parts outside the CDR3, the full variable domain is DAGVTQSPTHLIKTRGQQVTLRCSPKSGHDTVSWYQQALGQGPQFIFQYYEEEERQRGNFPDRFSGHQFPNYSSELNVNALLLGDSALYLCASMDSKEAFFGQGTRLTVV.

J is TRBJ1-1 and V is TRBV6-2 or TRBV6-3, with D possibly matching TRBD1 (6 bases). The germline V and J ends were trimmed by 6 bases and 3 bases, with 20 bases remaining between them. The CDR3 extends over 16 amino acids. Germline V gives CDR1 MNHEY, CDR2 SVGEGT. CDR3 nucleotides: TGTGCCAGCAGCAAGGACAGAATCTCAAGGGACACTGAAGCTTTCTTT. It is translated as CASSKDRISRDTEAFF.

This clonotype was found many times. The chain couples TRBV6-5 to TRBJ1-4; D is uncertain. V lost 0 bases and J lost 8, with 13 bases in between. The CDR3 consists of 15 residues. Per germline, CDR1 MNHEY and CDR2 SVGAGI. In DNA form, the CDR3 reads TGTGCCAGCAGTTACTCGAGTAGACGGGGAGAAAAACTGTTTTTT. Its translation: CASSYSSRRGEKLFF.

The chain employs TRBV7-2 and TRBJ2-7; possible D gene TRBD1, 5 bases. Germline CDR1 and CDR2: SGHTA and FQGNSA. The CDR3 loop spans 13 amino acids. Trimming took 4 bases from V and 3 from J, leaving 10 bases between them. CDR3 amino acids: CASSSGNDYEQYF. The DNA for the CDR3 is TGTGCCAGCAGCTCAGGGAACGACTACGAGCAGTACTTC.

This clonotype showed up many times. The chain is built from TRBV6-5 and TRBJ2-1; D ambiguous. The CDR3 length is 13 residues. Trimming removed 0 bases from V and 3 bases from J, with 3 bases in between. Germline values: CDR1 MNHEY, CDR2 SVGAGI. The CDR3 here is CASSYSLYNEQFF. For the CDR3, the DNA is TGTGCCAGCAGTTACTCGCTCTACAATGAGCAGTTCTTC.

This rearrangement joins TRBV6-1 to TRBJ2-5, with 8 bases fitting TRBD2. After removal of 5 bases from V and 5 bases from J, the junction contained 10 bases not matched to a gene. The CDR3 extends over 15 amino acids. Germline assignment: CDR1 MNHNS and CDR2 SASEGT. The CDR3 nucleotides are TGTGCCAGCAGTCTGGTAGCGGGAAGAATGGAGACCCAGTACTTC. Translation gives CASSLVAGRMETQYF.

This clonotype was seen many times. The rearrangement joins TRBV7-6 to TRBJ1-4; 8 positions agree with TRBD1. CDR3 length: 16 residues. Per germline, CDR1 SGHVS and CDR2 FNYEAQ. V lost 0 bases and J lost 6; bases outside the gene matches: 6. The CDR3 sequence is CASSLAPGGPYEKLFF. The CDR3 DNA reads TGTGCCAGCAGCTTAGCCCCAGGGGGCCCGTATGAAAAACTGTTTTTT.

The sample holds one count of this clonotype. The chain recombines TRBV15 with TRBJ2-1; D is perhaps TRBD2 (6 bases). The CDR3 length is 16 residues. Germline values: CDR1 LNHNV, CDR2 YYDKDF (reference sequence). Trimming left V 0 bases short and J 3 bases short, with 12 bases between. The DNA of the CDR3 is TGTGCCACCAGCAGAGATCGGGCGGGGTACTACAATGAGCAGTTCTTC. Its translation: CATSRDRAGYYNEQFF.

This clonotype was detected ten times or more. V gene TRBV10-3 combines with J gene TRBJ1-1, with D unresolved. The CDR3 is 13 residues long. The germline CDR1 and CDR2 sequences are ENHRY and SYGVKD. Trimming took 4 bases from V and 5 from J, leaving 11 bases between them. The chain's CDR3 is CAISVGEWTEAFF. CDR3 sequence (DNA): TGTGCCATCAGTGTTGGGGAGTGGACTGAAGCTTTCTTT.

At least ten counts were recorded for this clonotype. This sequence joins TRBV7-9 and TRBJ1-2; perhaps TRBD1 as D (6 bases). Germline V CDR1 and CDR2: SEHNR, FQNEAQ (reference sequence). This CDR3 comprises 13 residues. The V end lost 3 bases, the J end lost 8 bases, and 13 bases lay between the germline ends. The CDR3 spells CASSFGSGDGYTF. In DNA, the CDR3 is TGTGCCAGCAGCTTCGGTTCAGGGGACGGCTACACCTTC.

This clonotype was seen repeatedly, ten times or more. The rearrangement joins TRBV28 to TRBJ1-5, with no clear D. The CDR3 is made up of 14 amino acids. Germline CDR1 MDHEN, CDR2 SYDVKM. V shed 7 bases and J shed 6 bases, with 16 bases lying between them. Written as DNA, the CDR3 is TGTGCCAGCACCCGGCTCGAGAGCGCTCAGCCCCAGCATTTT. It specifies CASTRLESAQPQHF.

The V call is TRBV6-5, the J call TRBJ2-1; the D gene is possibly TRBD1 (5 bases). V was clipped by 2 bases and J by 2 bases, with 10 bases between them. The CDR3 has 15 amino acids. Germline CDR1 and CDR2: MNHEY and SVGAGI. CDR3 protein: CASSYETETYNEQFF. CDR3 sequence (DNA): TGTGCCAGCAGTTACGAGACAGAGACCTACAATGAGCAGTTCTTC.

The chain couples TRBV19 to TRBJ2-3; 11 nucleotides line up with TRBD2. This CDR3 spans 17 amino acids. V shed 3 bases, J shed 4 bases, and the junction held 9 bases outside the gene matches. Germline CDR1 reads LNHDA; CDR2 reads SQIVND (reference sequence). Written as DNA, the CDR3 is TGTGCCAGTAGTATTCCAACTAGCGGGAGAACCTCAGATACGCAGTATTTT. Translated, it gives CASSIPTSGRTSDTQYF.

This clonotype was recorded a few times. J is TRBJ2-5 and V is TRBV5-6; the D gene is possibly TRBD2 (5 bases). Germline CDR1 and CDR2: SGHDT and YYEEEE. The CDR3 has 16 amino acids. V was shortened by 0 bases and J by 0 bases, with 12 bases between the two germline ends. For the CDR3, the DNA is TGTGCCAGCAGCTTGGGCTTCCGGGGTCACCAAGAGACCCAGTACTTC. The encoded protein is CASSLGFRGHQETQYF. The full variable domain, its missing parts supplied by reference TRBV5-6 and TRBJ2-5, is DAGVTQSPTHLIKTRGQQVTLRCSPKSGHDTVSWYQQALGQGPQFIFQYYEEEERQRGNFPDRFSGHQFPNYSSELNVNALLLGDSALYLCASSLGFRGHQETQYFGPGTRLLVL.

The table lists this clonotype with a few counts. The rearrangement joins TRBV5-1 to TRBJ1-3; no clear D gene. The V end lost 5 bases, the J end lost 8 bases, and 14 bases lay between the germline ends. This CDR3 has 13 residues. Germline CDR1 and CDR2: SGHRS and YFSETQ. CDR3 protein: CASREDIGDTIYF. The CDR3 nucleotides read TGCGCCAGCAGAGAGGATATCGGAGACACCATATATTTT.

The V and J genes are TRBV5-1 and TRBJ2-7; TRBD2 matches 13 bases. The CDR3 totals 18 residues. Germline values: CDR1 SGHRS, CDR2 YFSETQ. Trimming at V came to 4 bases and at J to 4 bases, leaving 14 bases not matched to a gene. The CDR3: CASSKGLAGELSGYEQYF. CDR3 nucleotides: TGCGCCAGCAGCAAAGGACTAGCGGGAGAGTTGTCTGGGTACGAGCAGTACTTC.

This clonotype has more than one count but fewer than ten. V gene TRBV6-2 or TRBV6-3 combines with J gene TRBJ2-7; TRBD1 matches 7 bases. Germline CDR1 reads MNHEY; CDR2 reads SVGEGT. The CDR3 extends over 16 amino acids. V dropped 0 bases and J dropped 3; count of bases not matched to a gene: 8. Written as DNA, the CDR3 is TGTGCCAGCAGTTACTCTCTGGGCAGGGGGAACTACGAGCAGTACTTC. This gives the protein CASSYSLGRGNYEQYF.

This clonotype appeared a single time. The chain couples TRBV6-1 to TRBJ2-1; 8 bases match TRBD2. There are 15 residues in the CDR3. V shed 6 bases and J 4 bases; nucleotides not matched to a gene: 8. CDR1 is MNHNS, CDR2 SASEGT, per germline. The CDR3 loop reads CASSSPASGYNEQFF. The DNA of the CDR3 is TGTGCCAGCAGCTCCCCCGCTAGCGGGTACAATGAGCAGTTCTTC.

J is TRBJ1-2 and V is TRBV5-5; no clear D. Germline V gene sequence: CDR1 SGHKS, CDR2 YYEKEE (reference sequence). The CDR3 has 14 residues. The V and J ends lost 0 bases and 2 bases respectively, with 8 bases between them. The CDR3 DNA follows: TGTGCCAGCAGCTTGGTTGGGGAGAACTATGGCTACACCTTC. Translating gives CASSLVGENYGYTF.

This clonotype came up a few times. The chain combines TRBV4-1 with TRBJ2-7; 8 bases are a match to TRBD1. Germline loops: CDR1 MGHRA, CDR2 YSYEKL. The CDR3 covers 15 residues. Trimming removed 1 base from V and 2 bases from J; junction bases left unmatched: 4. As DNA, the CDR3 is TGCGCCAGCAGCCAAGGACAGGGGAATCCCTACGAGCAGTACTTC. It yields the protein CASSQGQGNPYEQYF.